This TCR beta chain was identified during a study of identical twins. Findings and caveats of the study: The same donors were not followed; conclusions instead depended on cross-sectional statistical analysis. Partial confounding of zero-insertion analyses by invariant MAIT and iNKT cells was possible. Within twin pairs, the out-of-frame alpha sequences they shared showed excess low generation probability.

This clonotype was seen a single time. Its antigen is undetermined. This CDR3 is built from 15 residues. Trimming cost V 2 bases and J 8 bases; bases outside gene matches: 9. A universal primer site arose from template switching, and cDNA bore unique molecular identifiers. MiXCR, applied by TCRdb to the 5' RACE reads, yields one record per CDR3 protein. The sample lists roughly 1,500,000 distinct CDR3 sequences, roughly 35% seen once, with about 0.25% in the top ten. The source material was cord blood. This chain links TRBV12-3 or TRBV12-4 with TRBJ2-1; 7 bases match TRBD2. This receptor was taken from a newborn girl in good health. CDR3 protein: CASSLCAGESDEQFF. CDR3 bases: TGTGCCAGCAGTTTATGTGCGGGAGAAAGCGATGAGCAGTTCTTC.